This TCR beta chain derives from a study of shared clonotypes between healthy human individuals. Study-level information: A couple of female and a few male donors aged 18 to 49 were enrolled. Study observations and caveats: In general, naive subsets displayed greater estimated richness than memory subsets did. Investigators collected only blood, and repertoires in tissues likely differ.

Profiling relied on immunoSEQ multiplex PCR, and the TCRdb table lists in-frame clones only, not all of them. The sample consists of about 1.4 million clones, around 95% of them appearing once. Points on this clone: As yet, its antigen is unknown.

The length of the CDR3 is 13 residues. V lost 6 bases, J lost 6 bases, and 12 bases lay in between. Germline loops: CDR1 SEHNR, CDR2 FQNEAQ (reference sequence). This TCR was sampled from a man aged 25-40 years in good health. The source material was naive CD4+ T cells sorted from blood. The subset is: CD45RA+ positively selected. The chain uses TRBV7-9 and TRBJ2-1; D call uncertain. In DNA form, the CDR3 reads TGTGCCAGCAGACCCCTCGGGCGCAATGAGCAGTTCTTC. It specifies CASRPLGRNEQFF.